This T cell receptor (beta chain) stems from a study of brain metastases from non-small cell lung cancer. General observations from the study: Compared with primary tumors, brain metastases showed less T-cell infiltration. Expanded T-cell clones appeared in approximately 60% of brain metastases over primaries. Metastases had sparse T cells but largely shared repertoires with primaries.

Notes on this clone: No antigen is known for it.

Looked up from germline, CDR1 is MGHDK and CDR2 is SYGVNS. This CDR3 has 17 amino acids. V lost 1 base to trimming and J lost 2 bases; unmatched junction nucleotides: 8. Data came from immunoSEQ multiplex PCR; TCRdb stores just in-frame clones and leaves some out. The repertoire holds 2,000 to 2,500 clones, approximately 82% seen once, with 15% to 20% in the top ten. The sample comprised primary lung tumor tissue. The TCR was taken from a donor at least 40 years old with non-small cell lung cancer. The V and J genes are TRBV25-1 and TRBJ2-5; TRBD1 aligns across 9 bases. CDR3: CASSELGTGSPQETQYF. CDR3 sequence (DNA): TGTGCCAGCAGTGAATTAGGGACAGGGTCGCCACAAGAGACCCAGTACTTC.